This T cell receptor beta chain is drawn from a study of blood T cell repertoires in COVID-19. Study in general: Acute-phase and convalescent COVID-19 samples originated in the United States, Italy and Spain. Sources were T cells, B-cell-depleted T cells, or PBMCs; the material itself was cDNA or gDNA.

Trimming removed 6 bases at V and 1 base at J, with 3 bases between. The CDR3 runs to 11 residues. Per the study methods: Estimates of nucleated cell counts were drawn from the amplification of reference gene primers. Sequenced by immunoSEQ multiplex PCR; TCRdb stores in-frame clones only, minus some. The V and J calls and clone size come from that table; D and trimming were worked out from the DNA. The sample lists 60,000 to 75,000 clones, 88% seen once, with roughly 5.5% in the top ten. This clone occurred once. The origin of this receptor is a human donor in a cohort sampled during active COVID-19. Source material: peripheral blood. The genes are TRBV12-3 or TRBV12-4 and TRBJ2-5, with no clear D. The CDR3 DNA reads TGTGCCAGCAGCCGCCAAGAGACCCAGTACTTC. Its protein product is CASSRQETQYF.